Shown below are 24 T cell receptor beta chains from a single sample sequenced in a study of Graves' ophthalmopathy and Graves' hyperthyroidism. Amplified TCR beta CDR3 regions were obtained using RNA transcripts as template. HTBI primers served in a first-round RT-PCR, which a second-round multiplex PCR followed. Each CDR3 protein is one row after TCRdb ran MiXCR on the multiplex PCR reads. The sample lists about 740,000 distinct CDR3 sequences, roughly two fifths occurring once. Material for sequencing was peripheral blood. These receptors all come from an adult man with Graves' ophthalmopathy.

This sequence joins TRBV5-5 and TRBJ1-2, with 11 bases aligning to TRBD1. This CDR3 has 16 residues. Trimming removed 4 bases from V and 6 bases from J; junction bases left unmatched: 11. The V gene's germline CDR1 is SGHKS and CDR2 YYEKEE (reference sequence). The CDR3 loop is CASSHKGGTGGDGYTF. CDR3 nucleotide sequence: TGTGCCAGCAGCCATAAGGGCGGGACAGGGGGAGATGGCTACACCTTC. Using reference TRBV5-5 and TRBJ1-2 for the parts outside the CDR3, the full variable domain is DAGVTQSPTHLIKTRGQQVTLRCSPISGHKSVSWYQQVLGQGPQFIFQYYEKEERGRGNFPDRFSARQFPNYSSELNVNALLLGDSALYLCASSHKGGTGGDGYTFGSGTRLTVV.

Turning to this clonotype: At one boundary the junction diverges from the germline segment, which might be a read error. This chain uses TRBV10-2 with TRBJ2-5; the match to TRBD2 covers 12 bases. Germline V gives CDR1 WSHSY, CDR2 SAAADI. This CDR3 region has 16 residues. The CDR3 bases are TGTGCCAGCAGCCCAACTAGCGGGAGGTACCAAGAGACCCAGTACTTC. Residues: CASSPTSGRYQETQYF.

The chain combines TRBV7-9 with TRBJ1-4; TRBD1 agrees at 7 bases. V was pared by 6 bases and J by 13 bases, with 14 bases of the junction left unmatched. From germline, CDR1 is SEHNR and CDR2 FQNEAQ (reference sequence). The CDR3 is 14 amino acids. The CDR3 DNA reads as TGTGCCAGCAGTTTCCTCGGGGCAGGGGGTACACTGTTTTTT. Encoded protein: CASSFLGAGGTLFF.

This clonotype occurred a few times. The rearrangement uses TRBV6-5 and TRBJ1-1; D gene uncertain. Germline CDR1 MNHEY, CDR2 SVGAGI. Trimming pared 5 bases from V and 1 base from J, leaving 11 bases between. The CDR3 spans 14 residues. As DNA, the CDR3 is TGTGCCAGCAGTAGTCCGGCCAAGAACACTGAAGCTTTCTTT. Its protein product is CASSSPAKNTEAFF.

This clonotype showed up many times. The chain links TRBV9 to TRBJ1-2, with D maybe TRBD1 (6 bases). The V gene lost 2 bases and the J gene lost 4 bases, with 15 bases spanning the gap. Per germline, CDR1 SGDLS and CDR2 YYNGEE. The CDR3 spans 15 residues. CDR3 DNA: TGTGCCAGCAGCGTGTCCGGGGGCGGGAGCTATGGCTACACCTTC. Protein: CASSVSGGGSYGYTF. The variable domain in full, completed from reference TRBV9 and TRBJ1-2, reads DSGVTQTPKHLITATGQRVTLRCSPRSGDLSVYWYQQSLDQGLQFLIQYYNGEERAKGNILERFSAQQFPDLHSELNLSSLELGDSALYFCASSVSGGGSYGYTFGSGTRLTVV.

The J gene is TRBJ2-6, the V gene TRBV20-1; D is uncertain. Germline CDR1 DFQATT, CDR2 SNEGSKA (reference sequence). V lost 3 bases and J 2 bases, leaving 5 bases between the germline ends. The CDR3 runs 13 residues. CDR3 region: CSASPPGANVLTF. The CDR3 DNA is TGCAGTGCTAGTCCGCCTGGGGCCAACGTCCTGACTTTC.

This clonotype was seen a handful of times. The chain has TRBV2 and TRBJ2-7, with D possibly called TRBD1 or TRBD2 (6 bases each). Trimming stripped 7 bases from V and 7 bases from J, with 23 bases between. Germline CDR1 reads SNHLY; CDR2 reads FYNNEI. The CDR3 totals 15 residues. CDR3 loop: CASTPRPGASWEQYF. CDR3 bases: TGTGCCAGCACCCCCCGGCCGGGGGCTAGCTGGGAGCAGTACTTC.

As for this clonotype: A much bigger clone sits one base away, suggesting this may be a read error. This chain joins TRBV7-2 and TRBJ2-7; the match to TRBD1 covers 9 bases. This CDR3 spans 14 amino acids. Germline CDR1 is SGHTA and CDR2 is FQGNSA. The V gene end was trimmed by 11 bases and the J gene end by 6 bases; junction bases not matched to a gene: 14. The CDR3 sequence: CAGNTGTGYGEQYF. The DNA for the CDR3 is TGTGCCGGCAACACCGGGACAGGGTATGGCGAGCAGTACTTC.

The CDR3 loop is CASSWTGGPEQYF. The CDR3 DNA reads TGTGCCAGCAGTTGGACAGGGGGCCCCGAGCAGTACTTC. This chain connects TRBV6-1 to TRBJ2-7; 11 positions agree with TRBD1. This CDR3 region has 13 residues. CDR1 and CDR2 (germline): MNHNS, SASEGT. The V gene end was trimmed by 5 bases and the J gene end by 6 bases; junction bases not matched to a gene: 3.

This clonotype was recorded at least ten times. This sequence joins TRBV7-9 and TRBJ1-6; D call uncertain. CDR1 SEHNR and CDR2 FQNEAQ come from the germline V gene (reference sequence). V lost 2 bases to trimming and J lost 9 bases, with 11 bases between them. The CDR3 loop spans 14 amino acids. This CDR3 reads CASSLRGGSSPLHF. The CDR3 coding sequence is TGTGCCAGCAGCTTACGGGGTGGCAGTTCACCCCTCCACTTT.

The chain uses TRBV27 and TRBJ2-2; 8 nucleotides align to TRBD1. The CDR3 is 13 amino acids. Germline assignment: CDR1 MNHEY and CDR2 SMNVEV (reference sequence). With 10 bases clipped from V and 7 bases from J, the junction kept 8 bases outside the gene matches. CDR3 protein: CATSDRAYGELFF. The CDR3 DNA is TGTGCCACTTCGGACAGGGCTTACGGGGAGCTGTTTTTT.

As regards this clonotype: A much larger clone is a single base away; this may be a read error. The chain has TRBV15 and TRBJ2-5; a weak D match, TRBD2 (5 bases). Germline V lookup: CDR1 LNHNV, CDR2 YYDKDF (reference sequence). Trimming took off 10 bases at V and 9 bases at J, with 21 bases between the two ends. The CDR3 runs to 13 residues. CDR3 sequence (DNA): TGTGCCAGCAGGTACACCCCAACGGAGGCCCAGTACTTC. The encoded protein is CASRYTPTEAQYF.

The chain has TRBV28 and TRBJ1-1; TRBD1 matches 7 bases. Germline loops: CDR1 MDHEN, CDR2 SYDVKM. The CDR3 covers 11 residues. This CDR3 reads CGSGGWAEAFF. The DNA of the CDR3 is TGTGGGTCAGGGGGATGGGCTGAAGCTTTCTTT.

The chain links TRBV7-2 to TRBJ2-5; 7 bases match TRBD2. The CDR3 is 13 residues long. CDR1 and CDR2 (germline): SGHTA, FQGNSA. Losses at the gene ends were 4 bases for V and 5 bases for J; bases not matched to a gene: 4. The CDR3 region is CASSWRAGETQYF. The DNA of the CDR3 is TGTGCCAGCAGCTGGCGAGCGGGGGAGACCCAGTACTTC.

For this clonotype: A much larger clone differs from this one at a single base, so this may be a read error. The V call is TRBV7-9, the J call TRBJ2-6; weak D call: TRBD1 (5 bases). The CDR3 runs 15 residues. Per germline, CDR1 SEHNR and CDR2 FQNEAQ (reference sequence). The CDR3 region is CASSVPYSGANALTF. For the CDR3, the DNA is TGTGCCAGCAGCGTCCCTTACTCTGGGGCCAACGCCCTGACTTTC.

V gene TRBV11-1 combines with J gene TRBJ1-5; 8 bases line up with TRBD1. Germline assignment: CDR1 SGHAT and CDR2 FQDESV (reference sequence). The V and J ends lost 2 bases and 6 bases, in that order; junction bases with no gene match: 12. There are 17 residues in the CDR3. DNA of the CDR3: TGTGCCAGCAGCTTAAATTTCCAGGGGGCTCCTAGTCAGCCCCAGCATTTT. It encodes CASSLNFQGAPSQPQHF.

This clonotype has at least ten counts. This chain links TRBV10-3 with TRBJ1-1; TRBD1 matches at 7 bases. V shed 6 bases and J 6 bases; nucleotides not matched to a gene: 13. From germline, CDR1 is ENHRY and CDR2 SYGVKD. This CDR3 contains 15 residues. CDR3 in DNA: TGTGCCATCAGAAGAGGGACGCAGGGGGTCGCTGAAGCTTTCTTT. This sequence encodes CAIRRGTQGVAEAFF.

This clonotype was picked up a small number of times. CDR3: CATSDPTESTDTQYF. The CDR3 coding sequence is TGTGCCACCAGTGACCCGACAGAAAGCACAGATACGCAGTATTTT. The chain employs TRBV24-1 and TRBJ2-3; perhaps TRBD1 as D (5 bases). The CDR3 sequence is 15 residues long. V dropped 4 bases and J dropped 0 bases, with 10 bases sitting between them. Germline CDR1 and CDR2: KGHDR and SFDVKD.

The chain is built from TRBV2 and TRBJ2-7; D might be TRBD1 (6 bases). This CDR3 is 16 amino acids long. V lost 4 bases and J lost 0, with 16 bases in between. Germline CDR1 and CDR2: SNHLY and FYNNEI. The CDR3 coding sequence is TGTGCCAGCAGTGTCCCCGGGACATCCAGCTCCTACGAGCAGTACTTC. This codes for CASSVPGTSSSYEQYF. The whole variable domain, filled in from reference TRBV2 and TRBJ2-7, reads EPEVTQTPSHQVTQMGQEVILRCVPISNHLYFYWYRQILGQKVEFLVSFYNNEISEKSEIFDDQFSVERPDGSNFTLKIRSTKLEDSAMYFCASSVPGTSSSYEQYFGPGTRLTVT.

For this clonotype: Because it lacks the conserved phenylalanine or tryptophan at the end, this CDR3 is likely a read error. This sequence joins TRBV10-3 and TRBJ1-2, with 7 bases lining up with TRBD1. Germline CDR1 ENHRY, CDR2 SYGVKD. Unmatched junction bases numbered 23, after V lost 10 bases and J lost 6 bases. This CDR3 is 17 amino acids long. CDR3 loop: CASSRAGPRQGRDGYTL. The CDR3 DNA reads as TGTGCCAGCAGCCGGGCGGGCCCACGACAGGGAAGAGATGGCTACACCCTC.

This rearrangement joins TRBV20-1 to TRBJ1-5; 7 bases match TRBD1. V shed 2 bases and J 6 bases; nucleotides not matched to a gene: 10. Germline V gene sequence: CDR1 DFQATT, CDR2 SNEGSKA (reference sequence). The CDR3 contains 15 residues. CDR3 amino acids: CSARRSGTVFQPQHF. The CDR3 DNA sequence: TGCAGTGCTAGACGCTCCGGGACAGTTTTTCAGCCCCAGCATTTT.

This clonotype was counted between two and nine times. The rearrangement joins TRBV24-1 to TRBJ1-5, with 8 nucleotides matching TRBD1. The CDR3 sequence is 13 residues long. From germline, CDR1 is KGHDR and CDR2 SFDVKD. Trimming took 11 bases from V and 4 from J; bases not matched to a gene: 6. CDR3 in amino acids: CASRDRLNQPQHF. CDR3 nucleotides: TGTGCCAGCCGGGACAGGTTAAATCAGCCCCAGCATTTT.

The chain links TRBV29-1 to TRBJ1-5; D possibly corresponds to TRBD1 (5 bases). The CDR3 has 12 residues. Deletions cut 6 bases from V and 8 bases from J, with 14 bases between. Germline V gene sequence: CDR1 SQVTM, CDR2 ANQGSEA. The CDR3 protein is CSVLSGGKPQHF. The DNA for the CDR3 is TGCAGCGTACTAAGCGGGGGGAAGCCCCAGCATTTT.

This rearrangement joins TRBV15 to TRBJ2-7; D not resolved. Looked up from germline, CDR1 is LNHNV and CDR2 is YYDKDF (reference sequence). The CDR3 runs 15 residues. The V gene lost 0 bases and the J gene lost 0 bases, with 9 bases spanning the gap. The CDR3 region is CATSRDIRNSYEQYF. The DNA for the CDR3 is TGTGCCACCAGCAGAGATATCCGGAACTCCTACGAGCAGTACTTC. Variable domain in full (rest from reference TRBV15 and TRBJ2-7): DAMVIQNPRYQVTQFGKPVTLSCSQTLNHNVMYWYQQKSSQAPKLLFHYYDKDFNNEADTPDNFQSRRPNTSFCFLDIRSPGLGDTAMYLCATSRDIRNSYEQYFGPGTRLTVT.